This T cell receptor beta chain is from a study of T cell responses to AZD1222 COVID-19 vaccine. Notes on the study in general: As reported, nearly half of all spike-specific TCRs target variant regions that are unmutated. Sampling that yielded the repertoires occurred only after the peak T cell response. At baseline, just a handful of AZD1222 recipients tested seropositive. Possibly, clonal diversity was underestimated; donors were largely white British and included more females.

This clone was counted between two and nine times. The antigen is unknown. The germline V gene encodes CDR1 MDHEN and CDR2 SYDVKM. V lost 6 bases, J lost 1 base, and 9 bases lay in between. This CDR3 spans 13 amino acids. This table comes from immunoSEQ multiplex PCR, and its TCRdb copy is limited to in-frame clones, with some not included. The table includes around 150,000 clones, 90% to 95% detected once. The sequenced sample was peripheral blood, obtained 28 days after the second AZD1222 dose. The receptor comes from an adult who received the AZD1222 COVID-19 vaccine. V usage is TRBV28 and J usage is TRBJ1-2, with a possible D match to TRBD1 (5 bases). Here the CDR3 DNA reads TGTGCCAGCAGGCCAGGGAGTAACTATGGCTACACCTTC. Translated, it gives CASRPGSNYGYTF.